This T cell receptor (beta chain) was identified in a study of blood T cell repertoires in COVID-19. Profiling relied on immunoSEQ multiplex PCR, and the TCRdb table lists in-frame clones only, not all of them. This sample yields around 190,000 clones, of which 70% to 90% are seen a single time; 4.4% belongs to the top ten. From germline, CDR1 is SGHNT and CDR2 YYREEE (reference sequence). V gave up 4 bases and J gave up 6 bases; unmatched junction bases: 9. This CDR3 is built from 14 residues. This receptor was obtained from a human donor in a cohort sampled during active COVID-19. The gene calls are TRBV5-4 and TRBJ2-7, with 8 bases aligning to TRBD1. The specimen sequenced was peripheral blood. The CDR3 DNA reads as TGTGCCAGCAGCCCGGCGCTACAGGGGGGCGAGCAGTACTTC. Translation gives CASSPALQGGEQYF.